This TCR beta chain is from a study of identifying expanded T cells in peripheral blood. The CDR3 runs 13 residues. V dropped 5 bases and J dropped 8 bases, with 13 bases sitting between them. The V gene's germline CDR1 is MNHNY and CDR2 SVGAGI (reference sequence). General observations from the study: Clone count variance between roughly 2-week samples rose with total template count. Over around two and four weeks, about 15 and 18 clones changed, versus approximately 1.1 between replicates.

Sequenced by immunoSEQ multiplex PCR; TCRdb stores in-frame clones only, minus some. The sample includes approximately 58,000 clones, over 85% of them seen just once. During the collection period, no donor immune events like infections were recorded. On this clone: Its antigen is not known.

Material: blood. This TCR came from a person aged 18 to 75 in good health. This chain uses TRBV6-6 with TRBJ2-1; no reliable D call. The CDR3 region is CASSRLLWDEQFF. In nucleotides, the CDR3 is TGTGCCAGCAGTCGGTTACTTTGGGATGAGCAGTTCTTC.